These 24 T cell receptor beta chains were all obtained from the same sample, sequenced in a study of shared clonotypes between healthy human individuals. Measured with immunoSEQ multiplex PCR; TCRdb has only the in-frame clones, and not every one. Counted here are roughly 850,000 clones, about 96% occurring once; the ten biggest clones make up around 0.21%. As defined, naive CD8 cells were CD45RO-negative and positively selected for CCR7, with terminally differentiated effector memory CD45RA+ cells excluded. Sequenced input: naive CD8+ T cells sorted from blood. These receptors were collected from a man aged 25-45 years in good health.

This chain joins TRBV19 and TRBJ2-1; 11 bases align to TRBD2. The CDR3 is 14 amino acids. In germline, CDR1 is LNHDA, CDR2 SQIVND (reference sequence). V shed 10 bases and J 6 bases; nucleotides not matched to a gene: 8. The CDR3 DNA reads as TGTGCCACCTCACTAGCGGGAGTGTTCAATGAGCAGTTCTTC. Encoded protein: CATSLAGVFNEQFF.

The chain carries TRBV6-6 and TRBJ1-5; D is uncertain. The V gene's germline CDR1 is MNHNY and CDR2 SVGAGI (reference sequence). This CDR3 is built from 15 residues. The V and J ends lost 5 bases and 3 bases respectively, with 14 bases between them. CDR3 amino acids: CASSPTGQYNQPQHF. The CDR3 DNA is TGTGCCAGCAGTCCGACCGGGCAGTACAATCAGCCCCAGCATTTT.

The rearrangement joins TRBV11-2 to TRBJ2-3; the D is unclear. This CDR3 comprises 13 residues. V lost 0 bases and J 5 bases, leaving 6 bases between the germline ends. Germline V gene lookup returns CDR1 SGHAT and CDR2 FQNNGV. As DNA, the CDR3 is TGTGCCAGCAGCTTAGAGTCGGTAGATACGCAGTATTTT. It yields the protein CASSLESVDTQYF.

This clone came up once. The chain carries TRBV5-1 and TRBJ2-5, with 11 bases that match TRBD1. Trimming took 4 bases from V and 2 from J; bases not matched to a gene: 4. The CDR3 has 15 amino acids. Germline V CDR1 and CDR2: SGHRS, YFSETQ. CDR3 sequence (DNA): TGCGCCAGCAGCCGGGACAGGGGGTTACAAGAGACCCAGTACTTC. It is translated as CASSRDRGLQETQYF.

The chain joins TRBV7-9 to TRBJ2-3, with D hard to call. Germline V gene lookup returns CDR1 SEHNR and CDR2 FQNEAQ (reference sequence). CDR3 size: 15 residues. The V gene lost 5 bases and the J gene lost 1 base, with 13 bases spanning the gap. This CDR3 reads CASSQIRTGTDTQYF. CDR3 in DNA: TGTGCCAGCAGCCAAATTCGGACGGGCACAGATACGCAGTATTTT. The variable domain in full, completed from reference TRBV7-9 and TRBJ2-3, reads DTGVSQNPRHKITKRGQNVTFRCDPISEHNRLYWYRQTLGQGPEFLTYFQNEAQLEKSRLLSDRFSAERPKGSFSTLEIQRTEQGDSAMYLCASSQIRTGTDTQYFGPGTRLTVL.

Of note for this clone: The identical CDR3 is also encoded by other nucleotide sequences in the sample. The rearrangement links TRBV4-3 to TRBJ2-7, with TRBD2 as a possible D gene (6 bases). CDR1 is LGHNA, CDR2 YSLEER, per germline. The V and J ends lost 4 bases and 1 base respectively, with 11 bases between them. The CDR3 totals 14 residues. The DNA for the CDR3 is TGCGCCAGCAGCCTCGGGACTGGGTCCTACGAGCAGTACTTC. Its protein is CASSLGTGSYEQYF.

The CDR3 here is CASSQDFEHSGNTIYF. CDR3 in DNA: TGCGCCAGCAGCCAAGATTTTGAGCACTCTGGAAACACCATATATTTT. This chain uses TRBV4-3 with TRBJ1-3; D call uncertain. Germline V gene sequence: CDR1 LGHNA, CDR2 YSLEER. The CDR3 contains 16 residues. Deletions cut 0 bases from V and 0 bases from J, with 9 bases between.

The chain carries TRBV21-1 and TRBJ2-1. TRBV21-1 is a listed pseudogene. The CDR3 loop spans 15 amino acids. CDR3 coding DNA: TGTGCCAGCAGCAAGGCCGAGGACGGGCGCTATGAGCAGTTCTTC. It specifies CASSKAEDGRYEQFF.

This chain joins TRBV10-3 and TRBJ2-1; 7 positions match TRBD2. The junction had 9 bases not matched to a gene; V was cut back by 8 bases and J by 8 bases. This CDR3 has 13 amino acids. Germline V gene lookup returns CDR1 ENHRY and CDR2 SYGVKD. This CDR3 is CAIGREWLDEQFF. The DNA of the CDR3 is TGTGCCATCGGGCGGGAGTGGTTAGATGAGCAGTTCTTC.

A few counts support this clone. Within the sample, other DNA sequences also encode this same CDR3. The rearrangement joins TRBV27 to TRBJ2-3; 7 bases align to TRBD2. This CDR3 region has 14 residues. Per germline, CDR1 MNHEY and CDR2 SMNVEV (reference sequence). The J segment lost 2 bases and the V segment lost 3 bases, leaving 2 bases of the junction unmatched. The CDR3 sequence: CASSLLAVTDTQYF. As DNA, the CDR3 is TGTGCCAGCAGTTTGCTAGCGGTCACAGATACGCAGTATTTT.

V usage is TRBV11-2 and J usage is TRBJ2-1; 9 bases are a match to TRBD1. J was trimmed by 10 bases and V by 6 bases; bases with no gene match: 16. The germline CDR1 and CDR2 sequences are SGHAT and FQNNGV. This CDR3 comprises 16 residues. The CDR3 DNA follows: TGTGCCAGCAGGTCACCAACCCGAGACAGGGGGGGAGAGCAGTTCTTC. Translated: CASRSPTRDRGGEQFF.

This clone occurred once. The chain carries TRBV27 and TRBJ2-6; D is possibly TRBD1 (5 bases). This CDR3 has 15 amino acids. The V gene lost 7 bases and the J gene lost 0 bases, with 10 bases spanning the gap. Per germline, CDR1 MNHEY and CDR2 SMNVEV (reference sequence). CDR3 in DNA: TGTGCCAGCACCCACGACAGCTCTGGGGCCAACGTCCTGACTTTC. Its translation: CASTHDSSGANVLTF.

The chain carries TRBV19 and TRBJ2-1; 12 nucleotides agree with TRBD2. This CDR3 spans 15 amino acids. The V gene end was trimmed by 6 bases and the J gene end by 6 bases; junction bases not matched to a gene: 6. Germline V gene sequence: CDR1 LNHDA, CDR2 SQIVND (reference sequence). Here the CDR3 reads CASRRLAGGINEQFF. In DNA form, the CDR3 reads TGTGCCAGTAGACGTCTAGCGGGAGGGATCAATGAGCAGTTCTTC. Variable domain in full (rest from reference TRBV19 and TRBJ2-1): DGGITQSPKYLFRKEGQNVTLSCEQNLNHDAMYWYRQDPGQGLRLIYYSQIVNDFQKGDIAEGYSVSREKKESFPLTVTSAQKNPTAFYLCASRRLAGGINEQFFGPGTRLTVL.

V usage is TRBV7-2 and J usage is TRBJ1-2; D unclear. The CDR3 sequence is 19 residues long. The V end lost 3 bases, the J end lost 4 bases, and 27 bases lay between the germline ends. The germline gives CDR1 SGHTA, CDR2 FQGNSA. The CDR3 nucleotides read TGTGCCAGCAGCTTCCCCAGTACGGAAAGTCCCGGGAATAGCTATGGCTACACCTTC. It translates to CASSFPSTESPGNSYGYTF.

Written as DNA, the CDR3 is TGTGCCACCAGCAGTGGTTGGGGCGTCAATCAGCCCCAGCATTTT. Encoded protein: CATSSGWGVNQPQHF. The rearrangement links TRBV15 to TRBJ1-5; possibly TRBD1 for D (5 bases). This CDR3 spans 15 amino acids. Deletions cut 3 bases from V and 3 bases from J, with 12 bases between. Germline V gene sequence: CDR1 LNHNV, CDR2 YYDKDF (reference sequence).

Of note for this clone: Other nucleotide sequences from this sample produce the same CDR3. The chain combines TRBV5-6 with TRBJ2-7; D is uncertain. CDR3 length equals 14 residues. Trimming left V 4 bases short and J 0 bases short, with 11 bases between. The germline CDR1 and CDR2 sequences are SGHDT and YYEEEE. CDR3 amino acids: CASSLGGSSYEQYF. The CDR3 region has the DNA TGTGCCAGCAGCCTGGGTGGAAGCTCCTACGAGCAGTACTTC.

The CDR3 nucleotides are TGCGCCAGCAGTCAATCCGGTCAGCCCCAGCATTTT. Residues: CASSQSGQPQHF. V gene TRBV23-1 combines with J gene TRBJ1-5, with no clear D. TRBV23-1 is designated an ORF whose function remains uncertain. V gave up 0 bases and J gave up 6 bases, with 3 bases separating them. The CDR3 runs to 12 residues.

J is TRBJ1-2 and V is TRBV27, with TRBD1 as a possible D gene (6 bases). V was shortened by 7 bases and J by 4 bases, with 13 bases between the two germline ends. The length of the CDR3 is 13 residues. Looked up from germline, CDR1 is MNHEY and CDR2 is SMNVEV (reference sequence). CDR3 region: CASKNTGLYGYTF. The CDR3 DNA reads as TGTGCCAGCAAAAATACAGGGCTCTATGGCTACACCTTC.

A word on this clone: The same CDR3 also results from other DNA sequences found in this sample. The V and J genes are TRBV19 and TRBJ2-7, with D possibly matching TRBD2 (6 bases). The CDR3 has 15 residues. Trimming cost V 3 bases and J 0 bases, with 12 bases left between them. CDR1 LNHDA and CDR2 SQIVND come from the germline V gene (reference sequence). Here the CDR3 reads CASSIAAGSSYEQYF. The CDR3 coding sequence is TGTGCCAGTAGTATCGCGGCGGGGAGCTCCTACGAGCAGTACTTC.

This chain links TRBV6-1 with TRBJ2-5; 8 bases agree with TRBD1. Per the germline V gene, CDR1 is MNHNS and CDR2 is SASEGT. The length of the CDR3 is 15 residues. Trimming removed 4 bases from V and 4 bases from J; junction bases left unmatched: 8. CDR3: CASSGVTGVVETQYF. For the CDR3, the DNA is TGTGCCAGCAGTGGAGTGACAGGGGTTGTAGAGACCCAGTACTTC.

The chain joins TRBV14 to TRBJ2-5; the D gene could be TRBD1 or TRBD2 (5 bases each). Germline lookup yields CDR1 SGHDN and CDR2 FVKESK. V gave up 0 bases and J gave up 1 base, with 15 bases separating them. This CDR3 is built from 17 residues. The CDR3 sequence is CASSQDLRGRVQETQYF. The CDR3 coding sequence is TGTGCCAGCAGCCAAGATCTTCGGGGACGAGTCCAAGAGACCCAGTACTTC.

The chain recombines TRBV7-8 with TRBJ1-4, with D hard to call. Germline CDR1 is SGHVS and CDR2 is FQNEAQ. Trimming stripped 2 bases from V and 6 bases from J, with 22 bases between. The CDR3 extends over 18 amino acids. The DNA of the CDR3 is TGTGCCAGCAGCTTACCGGACGCCCCGGCCCAGTTGGATGAAAAACTGTTTTTT. It yields the protein CASSLPDAPAQLDEKLFF. Variable domain in full (rest from reference TRBV7-8 and TRBJ1-4): GAGVSQSPRYKVAKRGQDVALRCDPISGHVSLFWYQQALGQGPEFLTYFQNEAQLDKSGLPSDRFFAERPEGSVSTLKIQRTQQEDSAVYLCASSLPDAPAQLDEKLFFGSGTQLSVL.

This chain joins TRBV29-1 and TRBJ1-1; possible D gene TRBD1, 5 bases. Germline V gives CDR1 SQVTM, CDR2 ANQGSEA. The CDR3 contains 15 residues. V lost 1 base and J 6 bases, leaving 18 bases between the germline ends. The CDR3 here is CSVEASGTFLAEAFF. DNA of the CDR3: TGCAGCGTTGAAGCCTCCGGGACTTTTCTCGCTGAAGCTTTCTTT.

To note about this clone: This sample includes further DNA sequences coding for the same CDR3. The rearrangement uses TRBV7-9 and TRBJ1-4; D is unclear. The germline V gene has CDR1 SEHNR and CDR2 FQNEAQ (reference sequence). Trimming removed 0 bases from V and 4 bases from J, with 3 bases in between. The CDR3 spans 13 residues. The CDR3 sequence: CASSLADNEKLFF. DNA of the CDR3: TGTGCCAGCAGCTTAGCTGATAATGAAAAACTGTTTTTT.